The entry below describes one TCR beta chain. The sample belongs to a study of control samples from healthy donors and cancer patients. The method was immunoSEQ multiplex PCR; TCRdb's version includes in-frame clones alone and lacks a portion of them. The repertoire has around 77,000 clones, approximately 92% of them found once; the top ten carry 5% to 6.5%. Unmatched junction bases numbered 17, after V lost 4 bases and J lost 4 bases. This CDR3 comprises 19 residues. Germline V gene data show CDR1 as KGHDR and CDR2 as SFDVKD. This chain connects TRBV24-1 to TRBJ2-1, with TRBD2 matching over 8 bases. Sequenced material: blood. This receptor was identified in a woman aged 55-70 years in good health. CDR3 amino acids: CATSDPPRAGREGYNEQFF. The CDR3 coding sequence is TGTGCCACCAGTGACCCTCCTAGGGCCGGGAGGGAGGGGTACAATGAGCAGTTCTTC.